The next 18 T cell receptor beta chains were all read from a single sample in a study of long-term antiretroviral therapy in people with HIV. The assay, immunoSEQ v3.0, was run at survey level. The protocol was immunoSEQ multiplex PCR, while the TCRdb copy is restricted to in-frame clones and leaves out a portion. The sample records under 25,000 clones, roughly three quarters being singletons. Sequencing was performed on unsorted PBMCs, taken 0.5 years before starting antiretroviral therapy. Receptors were obtained from a man between 18 and 29 years old with HIV.

The chain employs TRBV4-3 and TRBJ2-7, with D perhaps TRBD1 or TRBD2 (5 bases each). From germline, CDR1 is LGHNA and CDR2 YSLEER. Trimming pared 1 base from V and 3 bases from J, leaving 19 bases between. CDR3 size: 17 residues. CDR3 bases: TGCGCCAGCAGCCAAGGAGGGAGCCTTGGGGGTGACTACGAGCAGTACTTC. This codes for CASSQGGSLGGDYEQYF.

V is TRBV9 and J is TRBJ2-1, with TRBD2 matching 10 bases. CDR3 length: 15 amino acids. V shed 4 bases and J 4 bases; nucleotides not matched to a gene: 5. Germline assignment: CDR1 SGDLS and CDR2 YYNGEE. This CDR3 is CASSPIAGGYNEQFF. The CDR3 bases are TGTGCCAGCAGCCCCATAGCGGGGGGTTACAATGAGCAGTTCTTC.

This chain links TRBV5-1 with TRBJ1-2; D possibly corresponds to TRBD1 (5 bases). CDR1 SGHRS and CDR2 YFSETQ come from the germline V gene. Deletions cut 1 base from V and 5 bases from J, with 18 bases between. The CDR3 has 16 residues. CDR3: CASSLSDREGWYGYTF. CDR3 nucleotides: TGCGCCAGCAGCTTGTCGGATCGGGAGGGGTGGTATGGCTACACCTTC. Variable domain in full (rest from reference TRBV5-1 and TRBJ1-2): KAGVTQTPRYLIKTRGQQVTLSCSPISGHRSVSWYQQTPGQGLQFLFEYFSETQRNKGNFPGRFSGRQFSNSRSEMNVSTLELGDSALYLCASSLSDREGWYGYTFGSGTRLTVV.

This clone was seen a handful of times. V is TRBV25-1 and J is TRBJ2-7, with 8 bases identical to TRBD1. Germline V lookup: CDR1 MGHDK, CDR2 SYGVNS. Unmatched junction bases numbered 2, after V lost 7 bases and J lost 0 bases. The length of the CDR3 is 13 residues. DNA of the CDR3: TGTGCCAGCATTGGACAGGGCTCCTACGAGCAGTACTTC. Translating gives CASIGQGSYEQYF.

The chain combines TRBV7-2 with TRBJ2-1; D is possibly TRBD2 (5 bases). Trimming took off 5 bases at V and 10 bases at J, with 12 bases between the two ends. The germline CDR1 and CDR2 sequences are SGHTA and FQGNSA. The CDR3 is 12 amino acids. In DNA form, the CDR3 reads TGTGCCAGCAGCCTACAGCGGTCAGAGCAGTTCTTC. It translates to CASSLQRSEQFF.

The chain recombines TRBV27 with TRBJ2-1; D is ambiguous. Trimming cost V 4 bases and J 3 bases, with 7 bases left between them. This CDR3 spans 13 amino acids. Germline V gives CDR1 MNHEY, CDR2 SMNVEV (reference sequence). The CDR3 nucleotides read TGTGCCAGCAGTTCCACGGACTACAATGAGCAGTTCTTC. Residues: CASSSTDYNEQFF.

The chain recombines TRBV9 with TRBJ2-7; weak D call: TRBD2 (5 bases). V dropped 4 bases and J dropped 2 bases, with 13 bases sitting between them. This CDR3 has 14 residues. The V gene's germline CDR1 is SGDLS and CDR2 YYNGEE. The CDR3 here is CASSKQRITYEQYF. The CDR3 coding sequence is TGTGCCAGCAGCAAGCAGCGGATTACCTACGAGCAGTACTTC.

The chain recombines TRBV2 with TRBJ2-3; 9 bases map to TRBD2. The ends lost 11 bases at V and 3 bases at J; junction bases unmatched: 6. The germline V gene encodes CDR1 SNHLY and CDR2 FYNNEI. The CDR3 contains 13 residues. Here the CDR3 DNA reads TGTGCCGAGCGGGGGGCTACAACAGATACGCAGTATTTT. Translating it yields CAERGATTDTQYF.

The chain links TRBV28 to TRBJ1-2; D unresolved. V was clipped by 3 bases and J by 1 base, with 0 bases between them. There are 11 residues in the CDR3. Germline V gene sequence: CDR1 MDHEN, CDR2 SYDVKM. CDR3 in amino acids: CASSFNYGYTF. The CDR3 DNA reads as TGTGCCAGCAGTTTTAACTATGGCTACACCTTC.

This clone was counted once. The chain couples TRBV7-9 to TRBJ2-1; possible D gene TRBD2, 6 bases. Germline assignment: CDR1 SEHNR and CDR2 FQNEAQ (reference sequence). CDR3 length equals 14 residues. Trimming took 8 bases from V and 2 from J, leaving 13 bases between them. CDR3 residues: CASEPTRTYNEQFF. CDR3 in DNA: TGTGCCAGCGAGCCGACTAGAACCTACAATGAGCAGTTCTTC.

The chain combines TRBV11-2 with TRBJ1-1; D is unclear. This CDR3 is 17 amino acids long. The germline V and J ends were trimmed by 4 bases and 1 base, with 19 bases remaining between them. In germline, CDR1 is SGHAT, CDR2 FQNNGV. The CDR3 bases are TGTGCCAGCAGCTCCAGACCCCTAAGTTCGGGGAACACTGAAGCTTTCTTT. Translated: CASSSRPLSSGNTEAFF. Full variable domain (outside the CDR3, taken from reference TRBV11-2 and TRBJ1-1): EAGVAQSPRYKIIEKRQSVAFWCNPISGHATLYWYQQILGQGPKLLIQFQNNGVVDDSQLPKDRFSAERLKGVDSTLKIQPAKLEDSAVYLCASSSRPLSSGNTEAFFGQGTRLTVV.

This sequence joins TRBV6-6 and TRBJ1-4; no reliable D call. CDR3 length: 14 residues. V lost 5 bases and J 2 bases, leaving 9 bases between the germline ends. Germline lookup yields CDR1 MNHNY and CDR2 SVGAGI (reference sequence). For the CDR3, the DNA is TGTGCCAGCAGTCGGGTGGGGACTAATGAAAAACTGTTTTTT. It encodes CASSRVGTNEKLFF.

The chain combines TRBV5-1 with TRBJ2-7; TRBD1 is a possible D gene (6 bases). The CDR3 sequence is 15 residues long. Germline V gene lookup returns CDR1 SGHRS and CDR2 YFSETQ. V lost 4 bases and J 2 bases, leaving 16 bases between the germline ends. The CDR3 loop reads CASSTGQQPTYEQYF. The CDR3 DNA reads as TGCGCCAGCAGCACAGGACAGCAACCAACCTACGAGCAGTACTTC.

The rearrangement uses TRBV7-8 and TRBJ2-2; D not resolved. Trimming cost V 4 bases and J 2 bases, with 20 bases left between them. The CDR3 is 18 amino acids. Germline V gene lookup returns CDR1 SGHVS and CDR2 FQNEAQ. In DNA, the CDR3 is TGTGCCAGCAGCTCATTGTGGACGTCGGGCACCAACACCGGGGAGCTGTTTTTT. This codes for CASSSLWTSGTNTGELFF.

This sequence joins TRBV7-2 and TRBJ2-2; 8 positions agree with TRBD2. Losses at the gene ends were 8 bases for V and 6 bases for J; bases not matched to a gene: 8. This CDR3 comprises 14 residues. CDR1 is SGHTA and CDR2 is FQGNSA in the germline V gene. The CDR3 DNA is TGTGCCAGCCCAGCGGGAGTAGAACCCGGGGAGCTGTTTTTT. It yields the protein CASPAGVEPGELFF. Combining the CDR3 with reference TRBV7-2 and TRBJ2-2 gives the whole variable domain GAGVSQSPSNKVTEKGKDVELRCDPISGHTALYWYRQSLGQGLEFLIYFQGNSAPDKSGLPSDRFSAERTGGSVSTLTIQRTQQEDSAVYLCASPAGVEPGELFFGEGSRLTVL.

This clone has only a few counts. The rearrangement links TRBV2 to TRBJ1-2; D is ambiguous. Germline V gives CDR1 SNHLY, CDR2 FYNNEI. V lost 3 bases and J lost 4, with 18 bases in between. The CDR3 consists of 16 residues. The CDR3 sequence is CASSDTTRPNGYGYTF. As DNA, the CDR3 is TGTGCCAGCAGTGATACGACTCGACCCAATGGCTATGGCTACACCTTC.

V is TRBV6-1 and J is TRBJ1-1; no clear D. The V gene's germline CDR1 is MNHNS and CDR2 SASEGT. V lost 6 bases, J lost 6 bases, and 11 bases lay in between. The CDR3 consists of 12 residues. The CDR3 nucleotides read TGTGCCAGCAGCCGGGTAGGGCCTGAAGCTTTCTTT. It translates to CASSRVGPEAFF.

This clone was counted only a few times. This rearrangement joins TRBV7-6 to TRBJ1-3; D is undetermined. The ends were cut back, 3 bases at V and 4 bases at J, with 22 bases in the middle. This CDR3 comprises 18 residues. Germline CDR1 SGHVS, CDR2 FNYEAQ. CDR3 bases: TGTGCCAGCAGCTTCCGTACCAGTCTCGACGCGGGCGGAAACACCATATATTTT. This sequence encodes CASSFRTSLDAGGNTIYF. Together with reference TRBV7-6 and TRBJ1-3, the CDR3 gives the full variable domain: GAGVSQSPRYKVTKRGQDVALRCDPISGHVSLYWYRQALGQGPEFLTYFNYEAQQDKSGLPNDRFSAERPEGSISTLTIQRTEQRDSAMYRCASSFRTSLDAGGNTIYFGEGSWLTVV.